These T cell receptor beta chains were read from a single sample in a study of cytomegalovirus exposure and HLA in healthy donors. Here immunoSEQ multiplex PCR was the method, and the copy in TCRdb shows in-frame clones only, minus some. The sample carries approximately 140,000 clones, around 72% recorded once. Material: PBMCs. Source of these receptors: a human donor in good health. Both conserved end residues are part of each CDR3. Each record gives: clone size, V gene, D gene, J gene, CDR3 DNA, CDR3 protein. D genes are given only for firm matches. Clone size is not always given. Where it is, it says once, few, many or a class for expanded clones.

size: -
V: TRBV11-2
D: -
J: TRBJ1-6
DNA: TGTGCCAGCAGCCCACAGGGAGGGTCACCCCTCCACTTT
CDR3: CASSPQGGSPLHF

size: once
V: TRBV25-1
D: -
J: TRBJ2-7
DNA: TGTGCCAGCAGCCTAGTCGGGGTGGGAATCGAGCAGTACTTC
CDR3: CASSLVGVGIEQYF

size: -
V: TRBV6-5
D: TRBD1
J: TRBJ2-7
DNA: TGTGCCAGCAGTTACAACCGGGACAGGGCTCACGAGCAGTACTTC
CDR3: CASSYNRDRAHEQYF

size: -
V: TRBV9
D: TRBD1
J: TRBJ1-2
DNA: TGTGCCAGCAGCGCAGGGGGCGGCTACACCTTC
CDR3: CASSAGGGYTF

size: -
V: TRBV5-4
D: -
J: TRBJ2-7
DNA: TGTGCCAGCAGCTTGGTAGGACAGCCCTACGAGCAGTACTTC
CDR3: CASSLVGQPYEQYF

size: -
V: TRBV7-2
D: -
J: TRBJ1-5
DNA: TGTGCCAGCAGCCCCCCGGAGGGCAATCAGCCCCAGCATTTT
CDR3: CASSPPEGNQPQHF

size: -
V: TRBV9
D: TRBD2
J: TRBJ2-1
DNA: TGTGCCAGCAGCGAAAGCGGGAGGGCCCACAATGAGCAGTTCTTC
CDR3: CASSESGRAHNEQFF

size: -
V: TRBV9
D: TRBD1
J: TRBJ2-5
DNA: TGTGCCAGCAGCGTAGGTGCAGGGGGAGAGACCCAGTACTTC
CDR3: CASSVGAGGETQYF

size: -
V: TRBV30
D: TRBD2
J: TRBJ2-2
DNA: TGTGCCTGGGGACTAGCGGGGGAGCTGTTTTTT
CDR3: CAWGLAGELFF

size: -
V: TRBV29-1
D: TRBD1
J: TRBJ2-2
DNA: TGCAGCGTTGGACAGGGGGTAACGGGGGAGCTGTTTTTT
CDR3: CSVGQGVTGELFF

size: -
V: TRBV28
D: -
J: TRBJ2-7
DNA: TGTGCCAGCAGTCCCAGGTCGGCCTACGAGCAGTACTTC
CDR3: CASSPRSAYEQYF

size: -
V: TRBV7-9
D: -
J: TRBJ2-1
DNA: TGTGCCAGCGGCCTTTGGGGAGCCAATGAGCAGTTCTTC
CDR3: CASGLWGANEQFF

size: -
V: TRBV6-6
D: -
J: TRBJ1-5
DNA: TGTGCCAGCAGAGTACAGGGCAATCAGCCCCAGCATTTT
CDR3: CASRVQGNQPQHF

size: -
V: TRBV4-3
D: TRBD1
J: TRBJ2-3
DNA: TGCGCCAGCAGCCAGGGTTCAGGGGGCCCCCGGTCGGTTGATACGCAGTATTTT
CDR3: CASSQGSGGPRSVDTQYF

size: -
V: TRBV5-1
D: TRBD2
J: TRBJ2-4
DNA: TGCGCCAGCAGCTTGGGGCGGGAGTTCGGCATTCAGTACTTC
CDR3: CASSLGREFGIQYF

size: few
V: TRBV2
D: TRBD2
J: TRBJ2-5
DNA: TGTGCCAGCGGTGGGACTAGCCGTGAGACCCAGTACTTC
CDR3: CASGGTSRETQYF

size: few
V: TRBV6-4
D: -
J: TRBJ1-5
DNA: TGTGCCAGCAGTGACTCATATAGCAATCAGCCCCAGCATTTT
CDR3: CASSDSYSNQPQHF

size: -
V: TRBV28
D: -
J: TRBJ2-7
DNA: TGTGCCAGCAGCTCCAGGGGAGCCTCCTACGAGCAGTACTTC
CDR3: CASSSRGASYEQYF

size: -
V: TRBV5-4
D: TRBD1
J: TRBJ2-1
DNA: TGTGCCAGCAGCTTCCGGACAGGGGGCAATGAGCAGTTCTTC
CDR3: CASSFRTGGNEQFF

size: -
V: TRBV7-9
D: TRBD1
J: TRBJ2-5
DNA: TGTGCCAGCAGTTGGGACAGGGGAGAGACCCAGTACTTC
CDR3: CASSWDRGETQYF

size: once
V: TRBV15
D: -
J: TRBJ2-7
DNA: TGTGCCACCAGCGGTTTTGGGGGGAGCTCCTACGAGCAGTACTTC
CDR3: CATSGFGGSSYEQYF

size: -
V: TRBV18
D: -
J: TRBJ2-5
DNA: TGTGCCAGCTCCGGCGGGGAGACCCAGTACTTC
CDR3: CASSGGETQYF

size: -
V: TRBV7-9
D: TRBD2
J: TRBJ2-5
DNA: TGTGCCAGCAGCTTCGGACTAGCGGGGGGGACTACACAAGAGACCCAGTACTTC
CDR3: CASSFGLAGGTTQETQYF

size: once
V: TRBV5-1
D: TRBD2
J: TRBJ2-1
DNA: TGCGCCAGCAGTTCCGGGACTAGCGGGAACAATGAACAGTTCTTC
CDR3: CASSSGTSGNNEQFF

size: few
V: TRBV28
D: -
J: TRBJ2-3
DNA: TGTGCCAGCAGTTCCCCGGGTAGCACAGATACGCAGTATTTT
CDR3: CASSSPGSTDTQYF